A single sample is the source of the 15 T cell receptor beta chains below, sequenced in a study of early T cells in non-severe SARS-CoV-2 infection. One entry per CDR3 protein results from TCRdb running MiXCR on the 5' RACE reads. In the table there are tens of thousands of distinct CDR3 sequences, about 17% of which are singletons. The input for sequencing was whole blood, taken at baseline. These receptors originate from an adult who was a healthcare worker with PCR-confirmed SARS-CoV-2 infection or an uninfected control (not recorded which).

This rearrangement joins TRBV12-3 or TRBV12-4 to TRBJ2-2; 7 bases fit TRBD1. The CDR3 extends over 15 amino acids. The trim removed 6 bases at V and 3 bases at J, leaving 7 bases unmatched. The CDR3 sequence: CASRRTGGDTGELFF. The CDR3 DNA sequence: TGTGCCAGCAGAAGGACAGGTGGGGACACCGGGGAGCTGTTTTTT.

This clonotype has a handful of counts. The gene calls are TRBV2 and TRBJ2-7; TRBD1 aligns across 8 bases. CDR1 and CDR2 (germline): SNHLY, FYNNEI. V trimming: 7 bases; J trimming: 6 bases; junction bases outside the gene matches: 5. This CDR3 comprises 12 residues. The CDR3: CASNRQGIEQYF. The DNA for the CDR3 is TGTGCCAGCAATAGACAGGGGATCGAGCAGTACTTC.

The sample holds a few counts of this clonotype. The genes are TRBV6-1 and TRBJ1-5; D ambiguous. CDR1 MNHNS and CDR2 SASEGT come from the germline V gene. The CDR3 extends over 17 amino acids. V gave up 1 base and J gave up 0 bases, with 13 bases separating them. The CDR3 DNA is TGTGCCAGCAGTGAAGGTCTCCTGAGCTATAGCAATCAGCCCCAGCATTTT. Translated: CASSEGLLSYSNQPQHF.

This clonotype was counted ten times or more. V is TRBV20-1 and J is TRBJ2-3; 16 bases align to TRBD2. Losses at the gene ends were 4 bases for V and 4 bases for J; bases not matched to a gene: 5. The germline V gene encodes CDR1 DFQATT and CDR2 SNEGSKA (reference sequence). The CDR3 consists of 16 residues. Here the CDR3 DNA reads TGCAGTGCTATGGGACTAGCGGGGGGGCGGTCAGATACGCAGTATTTT. It translates to CSAMGLAGGRSDTQYF.

This chain joins TRBV3-1 and TRBJ2-3, with D tentatively TRBD1 or TRBD2 (5 bases each). Trimming cost V 4 bases and J 0 bases, with 8 bases left between them. The length of the CDR3 is 14 residues. CDR1 LGHDT and CDR2 YNNKEL come from the germline V gene (reference sequence). CDR3 loop: CASSPGPSTDTQYF. CDR3 nucleotide sequence: TGTGCCAGCAGCCCGGGGCCAAGCACAGATACGCAGTATTTT.

This clonotype was counted ten times or more. This chain connects TRBV2 to TRBJ1-2, with TRBD1 matching 7 bases. The V and J ends lost 5 bases and 0 bases, in that order; junction bases with no gene match: 6. The germline CDR1 and CDR2 sequences are SNHLY and FYNNEI. The length of the CDR3 is 15 residues. The chain's CDR3 is CASSIQGSPNYGYTF. In DNA, the CDR3 is TGTGCCAGCAGTATACAGGGGTCCCCTAACTATGGCTACACCTTC.

The CDR3 here is CASSPLTGNEKLFF. The CDR3 nucleotides are TGTGCCAGCTCACCGTTGACAGGGAATGAAAAACTGTTTTTT. The chain has TRBV18 and TRBJ1-4, with 7 bases aligning to TRBD1. Germline V gives CDR1 KGHSH, CDR2 LQKENI. The CDR3 contains 14 residues. With V trimmed by 3 bases and J by 5 bases, 3 bases remained unmatched.

This clonotype was seen a few times. V gene TRBV20-1 combines with J gene TRBJ2-7; D may be TRBD1 (6 bases). The CDR3 totals 13 residues. Trimming stripped 5 bases from V and 2 bases from J, with 13 bases between. CDR1 DFQATT and CDR2 SNEGSKA come from the germline V gene (reference sequence). Written as DNA, the CDR3 is TGCAGTGCTCTCAGGGGAACCACCTACGAGCAGTACTTC. It is translated as CSALRGTTYEQYF.

The table lists this clonotype with a few counts. The chain joins TRBV6-2 or TRBV6-3 to TRBJ1-1; the D is unclear. There are 12 residues in the CDR3. V gave up 0 bases and J gave up 7 bases, with 6 bases separating them. Germline values: CDR1 MNHEY, CDR2 SVGEGT. DNA for the CDR3: TGTGCCAGCAGTTACTCGAGATATGAAGCTTTCTTT. The encoded protein is CASSYSRYEAFF.

This clonotype showed up many times. The V gene is TRBV12-3 or TRBV12-4, the J gene TRBJ2-7; D remains ambiguous. Deletions cut 6 bases from V and 6 bases from J, with 9 bases between. CDR3 size: 11 residues. CDR3 in DNA: TGTGCCAGCAGCCGCGGCCGCGAGCAGTACTTC. Amino acids: CASSRGREQYF.

The chain employs TRBV11-3 and TRBJ2-2; D not resolved. The germline V and J ends were trimmed by 2 bases and 5 bases, with 12 bases remaining between them. CDR3 size: 15 residues. Germline CDR1 reads SGHNT; CDR2 reads YENEEA. CDR3 sequence: CASSLSGGQTGELFF. CDR3 bases: TGTGCCAGCAGCTTATCTGGCGGTCAAACCGGGGAGCTGTTTTTT.

At least ten counts were recorded for this clonotype. The rearrangement joins TRBV3-1 to TRBJ2-5; 8 bases are shared with TRBD1. Trimming cost V 2 bases and J 4 bases; bases outside gene matches: 0. Germline values: CDR1 LGHDT, CDR2 YNNKEL (reference sequence). The CDR3 loop spans 13 amino acids. The CDR3 region has the DNA TGTGCCAGCAGCCAAACAGGGGGAGAGACCCAGTACTTC. Amino acid sequence: CASSQTGGETQYF.

The chain links TRBV18 to TRBJ2-6; 9 bases map to TRBD1. Per the germline V gene, CDR1 is KGHSH and CDR2 is LQKENI. V gave up 3 bases and J gave up 0 bases; unmatched junction bases: 3. The CDR3 totals 17 residues. The CDR3 sequence: CASSPRGQGSGANVLTF. CDR3 sequence (DNA): TGTGCCAGCTCACCCAGGGGACAGGGCTCTGGGGCCAACGTCCTGACTTTC.

The J gene is TRBJ2-2, the V gene TRBV5-1, with D maybe TRBD1 (5 bases). Trimming removed 4 bases from V and 6 bases from J, with 10 bases in between. The CDR3 has 13 amino acids. CDR1 SGHRS and CDR2 YFSETQ come from the germline V gene. The CDR3 coding sequence is TGCGCCAGCAGCCCCAGGGTTGCCGGGGAGCTGTTTTTT. Encoded protein: CASSPRVAGELFF.

This clonotype has more than one count but fewer than ten. The rearrangement joins TRBV11-2 to TRBJ2-5; 10 nucleotides agree with TRBD1. Per germline, CDR1 SGHAT and CDR2 FQNNGV. The CDR3 contains 14 residues. V shed 3 bases, J shed 5 bases, and the junction held 3 bases outside the gene matches. Here the CDR3 DNA reads TGTGCCAGCAGCTTTTCGGGACAGGGGGAGACCCAGTACTTC. Protein product: CASSFSGQGETQYF.